This T cell receptor (beta chain) derives from a study of OX40 agonist ivuxolimab in advanced cancers. Notes on the study in general: The expanded peripheral T cells' antigen specificity was not determined. At 0.1 to 3.0 mg/kg, CD4+ and CD8+ blood T cells expanded clonally by week 6.

V gave up 2 bases and J gave up 0 bases, with 11 bases separating them. The germline gives CDR1 LNHNV, CDR2 YYDKDF (reference sequence). This CDR3 is 16 amino acids long. Here immunoSEQ multiplex PCR was the method, and the copy in TCRdb shows in-frame clones only, minus some. The table shows fewer than 80,000 clones, with about 85% occurring only once. As to this clone: Antigen: not known.

Here the sequenced sample was CD4+ or CD8+ T cells sorted from blood, taken in a trial of the OX40 agonist ivuxolimab. The origin of this receptor is an adult with an advanced solid tumor such as melanoma, head and neck, liver or kidney cancer. V gene TRBV15 combines with J gene TRBJ1-3; D is perhaps TRBD1 (5 bases). For the CDR3, the DNA is TGTGCCACCAGCAGATCATCAGGGCCCTCTGGAAACACCATATATTTT. This gives the protein CATSRSSGPSGNTIYF.